This T cell receptor (beta chain) comes out of a study of cytomegalovirus exposure and HLA in healthy donors. The wider study: Earlier, about 180 million T cells were analyzed, and 117 million unique TCR beta sequences were found among them.

With respect to this clone: The antigen is not known.

The junction had 2 bases not matched to a gene; V was cut back by 3 bases and J by 1 base. Germline CDR1 reads SEHNR; CDR2 reads FQNEAQ (reference sequence). The CDR3 runs to 15 residues. Primers: 60 Vbeta forward and 13 Jbeta reverse. Some clones are missing from TCRdb's copy, which holds only in-frame ones; the method was immunoSEQ multiplex PCR. Among under 200,000 clones listed, over 65% were seen once. Study findings and constraints: Indistinguishable V segments, including TRBV6-2 and TRBV6-3, were excluded. The authors later linked a missense DCLRE1C variant to TCR beta V- and J-gene trimming.

As for the donors, each was a healthy bone marrow donor. The J gene is TRBJ2-3, the V gene TRBV7-9, with 9 positions matching TRBD2. Sequenced sample: PBMCs. This receptor was obtained from a woman aged 40 to 50 in good health and CMV-seropositive. The DNA of the CDR3 is TGTGCCAGCAGCTTTGCGGGGGGGGGCACAGATACGCAGTATTTT. Its translation is CASSFAGGGTDTQYF.